These 9 T cell receptor beta chains originate from one sample sequenced in a study of OX40 agonist ivuxolimab in advanced cancers. Data came from immunoSEQ multiplex PCR; TCRdb stores just in-frame clones and leaves some out. In the table there are about 48,000 clones, 81% of which are singletons. The sample in question was CD4+ or CD8+ T cells sorted from blood, obtained in a trial of the OX40 agonist ivuxolimab. The receptor source for this set is an adult with an advanced solid tumor such as melanoma, head and neck, liver or kidney cancer.

V gene TRBV27 combines with J gene TRBJ1-6; the D is unclear. Germline V gene sequence: CDR1 MNHEY, CDR2 SMNVEV (reference sequence). Trimming removed 6 bases at V and 10 bases at J, with 13 bases between. The CDR3 runs to 13 residues. The CDR3 coding sequence is TGTGCCAGCAGCCCAACCCCCTGGTCACCCCTCCACTTT. Protein: CASSPTPWSPLHF.

V is TRBV5-1 and J is TRBJ2-1; D might be TRBD1 (5 bases). The germline CDR1 and CDR2 sequences are SGHRS and YFSETQ. The CDR3 spans 14 residues. V lost 5 bases and J 2 bases, leaving 11 bases between the germline ends. The CDR3 DNA reads TGCGCCAGCAGGAGTCTGGACACCTACAATGAGCAGTTCTTC. It codes for CASRSLDTYNEQFF.

CDR3 DNA: TGTGCCAGCAGCTTCGAGAACAGCCAAGAGACCCAGTACTTC. This gives the protein CASSFENSQETQYF. The chain links TRBV5-4 to TRBJ2-5; no definite D call. This CDR3 spans 14 amino acids. V lost 2 bases and J lost 1, with 9 bases in between. Per the germline V gene, CDR1 is SGHNT and CDR2 is YYREEE (reference sequence).

The CDR3 region has the DNA TGTGCCAGTAGTCCACAAGGGACTAGCGGGCCTTACAATGAGCAGTTCTTC. It codes for CASSPQGTSGPYNEQFF. The chain carries TRBV19 and TRBJ2-1; TRBD2 agrees at 12 bases. The V and J ends lost 5 bases and 4 bases, in that order; junction bases with no gene match: 9. Germline CDR1 reads LNHDA; CDR2 reads SQIVND (reference sequence). This CDR3 has 17 amino acids.

This chain joins TRBV5-1 and TRBJ2-1; D uncertain. The CDR3 length is 15 residues. Per germline, CDR1 SGHRS and CDR2 YFSETQ. Trimming took off 0 bases at V and 6 bases at J, with 13 bases between the two ends. This CDR3 is CASSLEGSSINEQFF. CDR3 DNA: TGCGCCAGCAGCTTGGAGGGATCAAGTATCAATGAGCAGTTCTTC.

CDR3 sequence reads: CASSLEAAGSETQYF. The DNA for the CDR3 is TGTGCCAGCAGCTTAGAGGCGGCGGGTTCGGAGACCCAGTACTTC. The J gene is TRBJ2-5, the V gene TRBV13; tentatively, D is TRBD2 (5 bases). Germline V gene sequence: CDR1 PRHDT, CDR2 FYEKMQ (reference sequence). The CDR3 runs to 15 residues. Trimming removed 1 base at V and 5 bases at J, with 14 bases between.

This CDR3 is CASGLSGGNSPLHF. CDR3 sequence (DNA): TGTGCTAGTGGCCTCAGCGGGGGAAATTCACCCCTCCACTTT. The chain joins TRBV12-5 to TRBJ1-6, with D maybe TRBD1 (5 bases). The CDR3 extends over 14 amino acids. The V gene lost 6 bases and the J gene lost 7 bases, with 13 bases spanning the gap. CDR1 and CDR2 from the germline V gene are LGHNT and FRNRAP.

The chain uses TRBV10-2 and TRBJ1-1, with D possibly matching TRBD1 (5 bases). Trimming stripped 0 bases from V and 2 bases from J, with 10 bases between. Germline CDR1 is WSHSY and CDR2 is SAAADI. This CDR3 is built from 15 residues. Here the CDR3 DNA reads TGCGCCAGCAGTGAGTCAGGACACCCAAACACTGAAGCTTTCTTT. This sequence encodes CASSESGHPNTEAFF.

The chain employs TRBV5-1 and TRBJ2-3; D may match TRBD1 or TRBD2 (6 bases each). The germline gives CDR1 SGHRS, CDR2 YFSETQ. The CDR3 length is 14 residues. V was cut by 4 bases and J by 2 bases, with 11 bases left in between. The CDR3 DNA is TGCGCCAGCAGCACAGGGACTGTCACAGATACGCAGTATTTT. It yields the protein CASSTGTVTDTQYF.